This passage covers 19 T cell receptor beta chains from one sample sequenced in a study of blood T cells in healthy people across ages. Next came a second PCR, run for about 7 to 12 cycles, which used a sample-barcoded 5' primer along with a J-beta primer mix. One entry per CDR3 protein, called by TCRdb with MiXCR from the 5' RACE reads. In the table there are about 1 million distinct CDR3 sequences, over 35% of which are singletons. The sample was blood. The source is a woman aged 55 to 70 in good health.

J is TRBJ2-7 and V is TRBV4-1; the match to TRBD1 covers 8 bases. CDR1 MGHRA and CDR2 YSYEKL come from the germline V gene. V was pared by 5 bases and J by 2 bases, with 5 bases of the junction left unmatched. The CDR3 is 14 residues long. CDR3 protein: CASSYDRGPYEQYF. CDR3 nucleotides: TGCGCCAGCAGCTACGACAGGGGTCCCTACGAGCAGTACTTC.

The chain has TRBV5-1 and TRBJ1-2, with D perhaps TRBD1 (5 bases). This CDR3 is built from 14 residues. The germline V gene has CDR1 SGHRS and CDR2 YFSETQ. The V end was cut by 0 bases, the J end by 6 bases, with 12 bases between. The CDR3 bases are TGCGCCAGCAGCTTGGGCCTCCCAGGGCATGGCTACACCTTC. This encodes CASSLGLPGHGYTF. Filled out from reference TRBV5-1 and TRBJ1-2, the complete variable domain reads KAGVTQTPRYLIKTRGQQVTLSCSPISGHRSVSWYQQTPGQGLQFLFEYFSETQRNKGNFPGRFSGRQFSNSRSEMNVSTLELGDSALYLCASSLGLPGHGYTFGSGTRLTVV.

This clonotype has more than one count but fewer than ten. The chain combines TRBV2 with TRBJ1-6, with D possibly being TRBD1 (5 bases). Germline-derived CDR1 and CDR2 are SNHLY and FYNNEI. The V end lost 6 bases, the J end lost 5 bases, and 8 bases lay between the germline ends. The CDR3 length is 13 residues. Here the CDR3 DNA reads TGTGCCAGCAGCGGGACTCATAATTCACCCCTCCACTTT. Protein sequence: CASSGTHNSPLHF.

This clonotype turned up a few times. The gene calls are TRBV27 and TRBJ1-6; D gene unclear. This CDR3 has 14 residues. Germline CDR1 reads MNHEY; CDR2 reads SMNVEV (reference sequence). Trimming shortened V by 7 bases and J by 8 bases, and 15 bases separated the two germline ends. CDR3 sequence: CASTPMRGDSPLHF. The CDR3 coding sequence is TGTGCCAGCACCCCGATGCGGGGTGATTCACCCCTCCACTTT.

The CDR3 DNA follows: TGTGCCAGCAGTTACGTAGCAGCGAGCACAGATACGCAGTATTTT. It encodes CASSYVAASTDTQYF. The chain links TRBV6-2 or TRBV6-3 to TRBJ2-3, with D uncertain. V was trimmed by 2 bases and J by 0 bases, leaving 9 bases between them. Germline V CDR1 and CDR2: MNHEY, SVGEGT. There are 15 residues in the CDR3.

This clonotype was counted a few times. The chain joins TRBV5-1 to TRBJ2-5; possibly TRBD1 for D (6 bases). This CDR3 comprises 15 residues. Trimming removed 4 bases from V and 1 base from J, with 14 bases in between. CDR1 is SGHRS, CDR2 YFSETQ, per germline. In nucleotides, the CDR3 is TGCGCCAGCAGCCCGGACAGCCGGGGCCAAGAGACCCAGTACTTC. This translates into CASSPDSRGQETQYF.

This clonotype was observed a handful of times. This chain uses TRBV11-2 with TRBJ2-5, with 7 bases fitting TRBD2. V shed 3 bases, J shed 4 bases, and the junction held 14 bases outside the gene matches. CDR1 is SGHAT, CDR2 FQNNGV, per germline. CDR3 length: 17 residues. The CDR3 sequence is CASSLIYSGMVGETQYF. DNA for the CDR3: TGTGCCAGCAGCTTGATATACAGCGGGATGGTGGGAGAGACCCAGTACTTC. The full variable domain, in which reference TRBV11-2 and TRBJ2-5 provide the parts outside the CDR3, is EAGVAQSPRYKIIEKRQSVAFWCNPISGHATLYWYQQILGQGPKLLIQFQNNGVVDDSQLPKDRFSAERLKGVDSTLKIQPAKLEDSAVYLCASSLIYSGMVGETQYFGPGTRLLVL.

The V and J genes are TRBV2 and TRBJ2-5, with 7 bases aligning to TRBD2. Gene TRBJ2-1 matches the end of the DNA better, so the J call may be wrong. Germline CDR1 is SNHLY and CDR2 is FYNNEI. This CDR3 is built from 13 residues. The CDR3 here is CASSEGRRETQFF. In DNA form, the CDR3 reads TGTGCCAGCAGTGAAGGTCGGCGGGAGACCCAGTTCTTC.

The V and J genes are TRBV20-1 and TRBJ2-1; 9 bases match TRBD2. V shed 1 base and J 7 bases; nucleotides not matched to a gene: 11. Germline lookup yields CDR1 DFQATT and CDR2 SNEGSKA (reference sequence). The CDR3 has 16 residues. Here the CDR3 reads CSARGGSSGGRNEQFF. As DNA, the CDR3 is TGCAGTGCTAGAGGGGGGAGTAGCGGGGGCCGGAATGAGCAGTTCTTC.

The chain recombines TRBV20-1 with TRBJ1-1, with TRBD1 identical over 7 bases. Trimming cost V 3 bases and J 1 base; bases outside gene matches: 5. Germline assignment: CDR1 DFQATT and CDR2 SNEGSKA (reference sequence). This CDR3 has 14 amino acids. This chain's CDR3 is CSASLTGRNTEAFF. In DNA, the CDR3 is TGCAGTGCTAGCCTGACAGGGCGGAACACTGAAGCTTTCTTT.

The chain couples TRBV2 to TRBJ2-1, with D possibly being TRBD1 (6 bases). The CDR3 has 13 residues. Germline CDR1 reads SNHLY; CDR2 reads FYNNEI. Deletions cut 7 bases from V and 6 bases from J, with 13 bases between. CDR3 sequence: CASTGAEGNEQFF. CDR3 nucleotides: TGTGCCAGCACAGGGGCTGAGGGCAATGAGCAGTTCTTC.

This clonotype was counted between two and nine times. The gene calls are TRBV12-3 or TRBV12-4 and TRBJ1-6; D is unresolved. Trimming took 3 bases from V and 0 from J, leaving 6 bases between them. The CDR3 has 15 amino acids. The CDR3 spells CASSFRVSYNSPLHF. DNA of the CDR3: TGTGCCAGCAGTTTTAGGGTCTCCTATAATTCACCCCTCCACTTT.

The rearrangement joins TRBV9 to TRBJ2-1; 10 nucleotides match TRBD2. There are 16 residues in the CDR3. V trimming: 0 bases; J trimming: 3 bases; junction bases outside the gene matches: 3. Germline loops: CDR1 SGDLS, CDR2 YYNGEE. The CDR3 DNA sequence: TGTGCCAGCAGCGTAGCTGGGACTAGCGTCTACAATGAGCAGTTCTTC. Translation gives CASSVAGTSVYNEQFF.

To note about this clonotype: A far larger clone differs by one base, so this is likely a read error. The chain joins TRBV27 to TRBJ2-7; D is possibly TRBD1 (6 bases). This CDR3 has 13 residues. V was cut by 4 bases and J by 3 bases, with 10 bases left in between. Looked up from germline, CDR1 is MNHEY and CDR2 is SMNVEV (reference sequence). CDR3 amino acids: CASSSGHGYEQYF. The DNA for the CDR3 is TGTGCCAGCAGTTCGGGACACGGCTACGAGCAGTACTTC.

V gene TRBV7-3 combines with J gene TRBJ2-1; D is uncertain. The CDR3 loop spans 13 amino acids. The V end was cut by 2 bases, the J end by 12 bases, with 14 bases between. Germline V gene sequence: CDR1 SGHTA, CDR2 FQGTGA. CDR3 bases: TGTGCCAGCAGCTTAGATGGACGAGCGCGGCAGTTCTTC. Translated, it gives CASSLDGRARQFF.

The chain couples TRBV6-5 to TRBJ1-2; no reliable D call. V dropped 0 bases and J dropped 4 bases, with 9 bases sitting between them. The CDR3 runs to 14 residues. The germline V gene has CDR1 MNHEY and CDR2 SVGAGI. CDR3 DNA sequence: TGTGCCAGCAGTTACTCAGGGCCAGCCTATGGCTACACCTTC. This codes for CASSYSGPAYGYTF.

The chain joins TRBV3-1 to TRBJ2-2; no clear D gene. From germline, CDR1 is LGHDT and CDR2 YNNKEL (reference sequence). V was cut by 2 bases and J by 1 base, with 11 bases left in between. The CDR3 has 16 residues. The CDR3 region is CASSQLQPWNTGELFF. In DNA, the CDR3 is TGTGCCAGCAGCCAACTACAGCCATGGAACACCGGGGAGCTGTTTTTT.

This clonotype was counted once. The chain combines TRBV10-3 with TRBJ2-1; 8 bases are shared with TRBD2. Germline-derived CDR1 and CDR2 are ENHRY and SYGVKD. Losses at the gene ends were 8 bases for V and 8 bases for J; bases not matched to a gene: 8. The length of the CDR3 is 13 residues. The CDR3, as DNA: TGTGCCATCGGCCGGGAGGGCCTCCATGAGCAGTTCTTC. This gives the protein CAIGREGLHEQFF.

CDR3 bases: TGTGCCAGCAGCCCTGACTCCGGGGGGGAAGATACGCAGTATTTT. Its translation: CASSPDSGGEDTQYF. The chain employs TRBV7-6 and TRBJ2-3; 8 bases are a match to TRBD2. This CDR3 is 15 amino acids long. CDR1 is SGHVS and CDR2 is FNYEAQ in the germline V gene. The ends lost 5 bases at V and 5 bases at J; junction bases unmatched: 9. The whole variable domain, remainder taken from reference TRBV7-6 and TRBJ2-3, is GAGVSQSPRYKVTKRGQDVALRCDPISGHVSLYWYRQALGQGPEFLTYFNYEAQQDKSGLPNDRFSAERPEGSISTLTIQRTEQRDSAMYRCASSPDSGGEDTQYFGPGTRLTVL.